This T cell receptor (beta chain) was found in a study of blood T cell repertoires in COVID-19. Turning to the study itself: Material from acute and convalescent COVID-19 was sourced from the United States, Italy and Spain. From T cells, B-cell-depleted T cells, or PBMCs came the material, which was cDNA or gDNA.

In the original workflow: Cell counts per sample came from amplifying reference gene primers. Repertoires were generated with immunoSEQ multiplex PCR, while TCRdb's copy carries only in-frame clones and drops some. The V and J calls and clone size come from that table; D and trimming were worked out from the DNA. The table lists under 350,000 clones, about 88% of them singletons. V lost 0 bases and J lost 7, with 16 bases in between. CDR1 MGHRA and CDR2 YSYEKL come from the germline V gene. The CDR3 has 16 amino acids. The J gene is TRBJ1-5, the V gene TRBV4-1; D possibly corresponds to TRBD1 (5 bases). This TCR came from a man in his late teens or twenties with active or convalescent COVID-19. The source material was peripheral blood. CDR3 in amino acids: CASSQDWAEGRQPQHF. DNA of the CDR3: TGCGCCAGCAGCCAAGATTGGGCAGAGGGGAGGCAGCCCCAGCATTTT.